The 10 T cell receptor beta chains in this list originate from one sample, sequenced in a study of blood T cell repertoires in COVID-19. The method was immunoSEQ multiplex PCR; TCRdb's version includes in-frame clones alone and lacks a portion of them. This table holds about 500,000 clones, roughly 91% found once. The sample taken for sequencing was peripheral blood. These TCRs come from a woman aged 50 to 60 with COVID-19, enrolled during active disease.

V and J are TRBV24-1 and TRBJ1-2; D possibly corresponds to TRBD1 (5 bases). Germline assignment: CDR1 KGHDR and CDR2 SFDVKD. This CDR3 comprises 13 residues. V was clipped by 9 bases and J by 4 bases, with 14 bases between them. This CDR3 is CATLAGGTYGYTF. The CDR3 bases are TGTGCCACCCTCGCGGGAGGGACCTATGGCTACACCTTC.

This chain joins TRBV12-5 and TRBJ2-5, with D possibly TRBD1 on 5 matching bases. V was shortened by 0 bases and J by 2 bases, with 16 bases between the two germline ends. The CDR3 loop spans 17 amino acids. Germline V lookup: CDR1 LGHNT, CDR2 FRNRAP. The CDR3 region is CASGLVLVAGFQETQYF. The DNA of the CDR3 is TGTGCTAGTGGTTTGGTACTGGTGGCAGGGTTTCAAGAGACCCAGTACTTC.

J is TRBJ2-3 and V is TRBV5-4; no clear D gene. The ends were cut back, 0 bases at V and 0 bases at J, with 8 bases in the middle. The CDR3 is made up of 15 amino acids. CDR1 is SGHNT and CDR2 is YYREEE in the germline V gene (reference sequence). CDR3 protein: CASSLDSRSTDTQYF. In nucleotides, the CDR3 is TGTGCCAGCAGCTTGGACAGCCGAAGCACAGATACGCAGTATTTT.

The V and J genes are TRBV9 and TRBJ2-5, with a possible D match to TRBD1 (6 bases). Trimming left V 0 bases short and J 0 bases short, with 12 bases between. Germline assignment: CDR1 SGDLS and CDR2 YYNGEE. The CDR3 covers 16 residues. The CDR3 loop reads CASSVGGHPYQETQYF. In DNA, the CDR3 is TGTGCCAGCAGCGTAGGGGGACACCCTTACCAAGAGACCCAGTACTTC.

This sequence joins TRBV5-1 and TRBJ2-1; TRBD2 is a possible D gene (7 bases). The V gene's germline CDR1 is SGHRS and CDR2 YFSETQ. The length of the CDR3 is 16 residues. Trimming took 0 bases from V and 0 from J, leaving 10 bases between them. The CDR3 sequence: CASSLDGGPSYNEQFF. The CDR3 nucleotides read TGCGCCAGCAGCTTGGACGGGGGGCCCTCCTACAATGAGCAGTTCTTC.

The V and J genes are TRBV9 and TRBJ1-1; weak D call: TRBD1 (5 bases). V gave up 3 bases and J gave up 3 bases, with 15 bases separating them. Germline V CDR1 and CDR2: SGDLS, YYNGEE. This CDR3 comprises 15 residues. In nucleotides, the CDR3 is TGTGCCAGCAGCGCGACGGGCAAAGGGGACACTGAAGCTTTCTTT. This gives the protein CASSATGKGDTEAFF.

CDR3 in amino acids: CASSQVAGGPYEQYF. The CDR3, as DNA: TGTGCCAGCAGCCAAGTAGCGGGGGGCCCCTACGAGCAGTACTTC. The chain is built from TRBV7-9 and TRBJ2-7, with 10 bases fitting TRBD2. Trimming removed 5 bases from V and 2 bases from J; junction bases left unmatched: 6. There are 15 residues in the CDR3. CDR1 is SEHNR and CDR2 is FQNEAQ in the germline V gene (reference sequence).

The genes are TRBV6-6 and TRBJ2-1; 8 bases are shared with TRBD1. Losses at the gene ends were 0 bases for V and 10 bases for J; bases not matched to a gene: 11. Germline V gives CDR1 MNHNY, CDR2 SVGAGI (reference sequence). The CDR3 runs to 16 residues. Here the CDR3 reads CASSYSTRTGYVEQFF. The CDR3 coding sequence is TGTGCCAGCAGTTACTCGACCCGGACAGGGTATGTGGAGCAGTTCTTC.

The chain employs TRBV10-2 and TRBJ1-2; no clear D. Germline V gives CDR1 WSHSY, CDR2 SAAADI. This CDR3 contains 14 residues. V was pared by 0 bases and J by 4 bases, with 9 bases between. The CDR3 reads CASSESGTAYGYTF. Written as DNA, the CDR3 is TGCGCCAGCAGTGAGTCTGGCACAGCCTATGGCTACACCTTC.

The chain links TRBV19 to TRBJ1-2; 10 positions agree with TRBD1. This CDR3 has 15 amino acids. The J segment lost 2 bases and the V segment lost 6 bases, leaving 6 bases of the junction unmatched. Germline loops: CDR1 LNHDA, CDR2 SQIVND (reference sequence). CDR3 nucleotides: TGTGCCAGTAGAAGCCCGGGACAGGGGAACTATGGCTACACCTTC. It is translated as CASRSPGQGNYGYTF.